A single sample gave rise to the 16 T cell receptor beta chains below, sequenced in a study of type 1 regulatory T cells. For these TCRs, the target antigens are not known. TCRdb fed the reads into MiXCR, producing one record per CDR3 protein. The repertoire has tens of thousands of distinct CDR3 sequences, about two thirds of them found once; the top ten carry less than 15%. Specimen: cultured T cells, either the whole culture or a sorted T cell fraction (not recorded which). The sample's subset: Tr1-enriched cell product generated in vitro against host alloantigens. The receptor source for this set is a human donor in good health.

This clonotype has more than one count but fewer than ten. The chain employs TRBV5-1 and TRBJ2-7; the D is unclear. Germline-derived CDR1 and CDR2 are SGHRS and YFSETQ. V lost 0 bases and J lost 0, with 10 bases in between. The CDR3 runs to 15 residues. The CDR3, as DNA: TGCGCCAGCAGCTTGGTTGGCAGTTCCTCCTACGAGCAGTACTTC. Amino acids: CASSLVGSSSYEQYF.

The J gene is TRBJ1-3, the V gene TRBV18; weak D call: TRBD1 (5 bases). The CDR3 length is 17 residues. Deletions cut 1 base from V and 4 bases from J, with 17 bases between. The germline V gene has CDR1 KGHSH and CDR2 LQKENI. This CDR3 reads CASSPLRREGWGNTIYF. CDR3 bases: TGTGCCAGCTCACCACTCCGCAGGGAAGGTTGGGGAAACACCATATATTTT.

V usage is TRBV6-2 or TRBV6-3 and J usage is TRBJ2-2, with D hard to call. The germline gives CDR1 MNHEY, CDR2 SVGEGT. The length of the CDR3 is 11 residues. V was shortened by 9 bases and J by 0 bases, with 2 bases between the two germline ends. Written as DNA, the CDR3 is TGTGCCAGTGCGAACACCGGGGAGCTGTTTTTT. The encoded protein is CASANTGELFF.

J is TRBJ1-1 and V is TRBV18; D gene uncertain. CDR1 is KGHSH, CDR2 LQKENI, per germline. There are 16 residues in the CDR3. V dropped 1 base and J dropped 0 bases, with 12 bases sitting between them. CDR3 in DNA: TGTGCCAGCTCACCACGAGTTATGGGCATGAACACTGAAGCTTTCTTT. Residues: CASSPRVMGMNTEAFF.

V usage is TRBV4-1 and J usage is TRBJ1-1; D may be TRBD1 (5 bases). V lost 0 bases, J lost 1 base, and 9 bases lay in between. Germline values: CDR1 MGHRA, CDR2 YSYEKL. There are 15 residues in the CDR3. CDR3 sequence reads: CASSQDRRGNTEAFF. For the CDR3, the DNA is TGCGCCAGCAGCCAAGATAGGAGGGGGAACACTGAAGCTTTCTTT.

The chain has TRBV6-5 and TRBJ1-2; 9 bases are a match to TRBD1. The germline V gene encodes CDR1 MNHEY and CDR2 SVGAGI. V trimming: 6 bases; J trimming: 4 bases; junction bases outside the gene matches: 0. The CDR3 length is 12 residues. The CDR3: CASRDRGYGYTF. DNA of the CDR3: TGTGCCAGCAGGGACAGGGGCTATGGCTACACCTTC.

This chain links TRBV5-1 with TRBJ1-5; D not certain. Trimming cost V 0 bases and J 2 bases, with 6 bases left between them. The CDR3 consists of 14 residues. Germline V CDR1 and CDR2: SGHRS, YFSETQ. CDR3 region: CASSLEGGNQPQHF. The CDR3 bases are TGCGCCAGCAGCTTGGAGGGCGGCAATCAGCCCCAGCATTTT.

Concerning this clonotype itself: Since a much larger clone is just one base distant, this may be a read error. No conserved phenylalanine or tryptophan is present at the end of the CDR3, so a read error is the likely explanation. This chain links TRBV7-9 with TRBJ2-5; D ambiguous. The germline V gene has CDR1 SEHNR and CDR2 FQNEAQ (reference sequence). V gave up 3 bases and J gave up 5 bases, with 7 bases separating them. CDR3 length: 12 residues. In DNA, the CDR3 is TGTGCCAGCAGCTTTGGGTGGGAGACCCAGTACATC. This gives the protein CASSFGWETQYI.

The rearrangement links TRBV7-8 to TRBJ2-1; 8 nucleotides agree with TRBD1. CDR3 length equals 14 residues. Germline values: CDR1 SGHVS, CDR2 FQNEAQ. V gave up 4 bases and J gave up 5 bases; unmatched junction bases: 4. The DNA of the CDR3 is TGTGCCAGCAGCTGGGACAGGAAGGACAATGAGCAGTTCTTC. It codes for CASSWDRKDNEQFF.

Worth noting for this clonotype: A much larger clone lies one base from this, so it may be a read error. This likely comes from a read error, as the CDR3 has no conserved phenylalanine or tryptophan at its end. As DNA, the CDR3 is TGTGCCACGGGTAGTCAAGCGGGGGGGCCTTATGAGCAGTTCTCC. As protein: CATGSQAGGPYEQFS. The rearrangement links TRBV10-3 to TRBJ2-1, with TRBD2 matching 10 bases. V gave up 10 bases and J gave up 8 bases; unmatched junction bases: 14. The germline gives CDR1 ENHRY, CDR2 SYGVKD. The CDR3 is 15 residues long.

CDR3 sequence (DNA): TGTGCCAGCAGCTTAGCAGGGGGCGTTGGCACTGAAGCTTTCTTT. It is translated as CASSLAGGVGTEAFF. The gene calls are TRBV7-2 and TRBJ1-1, with 7 bases fitting TRBD1. The CDR3 runs to 15 residues. The trim removed 0 bases at V and 4 bases at J, leaving 5 bases unmatched. Looked up from germline, CDR1 is SGHTA and CDR2 is FQGNSA.

This clonotype was picked up a small number of times. The V and J genes are TRBV20-1 and TRBJ1-6; no clear D gene. The germline V and J ends were trimmed by 0 bases and 3 bases, with 12 bases remaining between them. The CDR3 extends over 16 amino acids. Germline V gene lookup returns CDR1 DFQATT and CDR2 SNEGSKA (reference sequence). The CDR3 spells CSARDQGELYNSPLHF. DNA of the CDR3: TGCAGTGCTAGAGACCAAGGAGAACTCTATAATTCACCCCTCCACTTT.

This sequence joins TRBV2 and TRBJ1-5, with TRBD1 as a possible D gene (5 bases). Between the trimmed V and J ends, which lost 7 bases and 2 bases, there was a span of 12 bases. CDR1 is SNHLY and CDR2 is FYNNEI in the germline V gene. The CDR3 is made up of 14 amino acids. The CDR3 reads CASKGGVGNQPQHF. CDR3 DNA sequence: TGTGCCAGCAAGGGAGGGGTGGGCAATCAGCCCCAGCATTTT.

In its sample, this clonotype was seen a few times. The J gene is TRBJ2-3, the V gene TRBV3-1, with D tentatively TRBD1 (6 bases). There are 14 residues in the CDR3. V was cut by 4 bases and J by 0 bases, with 8 bases left in between. Germline-derived CDR1 and CDR2 are LGHDT and YNNKEL (reference sequence). In nucleotides, the CDR3 is TGTGCCAGCAGCCGAGACAGGAGCACAGATACGCAGTATTTT. It is translated as CASSRDRSTDTQYF.

The chain joins TRBV6-2 or TRBV6-3 to TRBJ2-3, with D hard to call. The CDR3 contains 16 residues. The V end lost 2 bases, the J end lost 3 bases, and 15 bases lay between the germline ends. Germline values: CDR1 MNHEY, CDR2 SVGEGT. The CDR3 is CASSYPIVGSTDTQYF. The CDR3 region has the DNA TGTGCCAGCAGTTACCCAATAGTGGGGTCGACAGATACGCAGTATTTT.

The rearrangement joins TRBV3-1 to TRBJ1-1; no definite D call. In germline, CDR1 is LGHDT, CDR2 YNNKEL (reference sequence). V was pared by 1 base and J by 3 bases, with 12 bases between. The CDR3 is 15 amino acids. The CDR3 nucleotides are TGTGCCAGCAGCCAAGGGGGAGGCGGCCACACTGAAGCTTTCTTT. Translating it yields CASSQGGGGHTEAFF.